Below, 7 T cell receptor beta chains from the same sample are listed, as sequenced in a study of cytomegalovirus exposure and HLA in healthy donors. It was with 60 Vbeta and 13 Jbeta primers that the PCR ran. Measured with immunoSEQ multiplex PCR; TCRdb has only the in-frame clones, and not every one. The table records 140,000 to 150,000 clones, approximately 80% of them present only once. The sample was PBMCs. The receptors shown here come from a male donor in good health and CMV-seronegative.

As for this clone: The conserved phenylalanine or tryptophan is not found at the CDR3 terminus, so this likely reflects a read error. This chain uses TRBV7-9 with TRBJ2-7, with a possible D match to TRBD2 (6 bases). This CDR3 has 12 residues. The ends were cut back, 1 base at V and 6 bases at J, with 7 bases in the middle. CDR1 is SEHNR and CDR2 is FQNEAQ in the germline V gene (reference sequence). CDR3 DNA: TGTGCCAGCAGCTTAGGGGGGGTCGAGCAGTACTCC. Translating gives CASSLGGVEQYS.

The chain carries TRBV19 and TRBJ2-7; 8 positions match TRBD2. Germline CDR1 and CDR2: LNHDA and SQIVND (reference sequence). The CDR3 covers 15 residues. The J segment lost 0 bases and the V segment lost 4 bases, leaving 5 bases of the junction unmatched. CDR3: CASSRTSWSSYEQYF. CDR3 nucleotides: TGTGCCAGTAGTAGGACTAGCTGGAGCTCCTACGAGCAGTACTTC.

The J gene is TRBJ2-1, the V gene TRBV7-3; the match to TRBD2 covers 7 bases. The CDR3 totals 13 residues. With 5 bases clipped from V and 9 bases from J, the junction kept 7 bases outside the gene matches. Germline CDR1 and CDR2: SGHTA and FQGTGA. CDR3 coding DNA: TGTGCCAGCAGCGGCAGACTAGCTAGTGAGCAGTTCTTC. The encoded protein is CASSGRLASEQFF. The full variable domain, with the rest looked up from reference TRBV7-3 and TRBJ2-1, is GAGVSQTPSNKVTEKGKYVELRCDPISGHTALYWYRQSLGQGPEFLIYFQGTGAADDSGLPNDRFFAVRPEGSVSTLKIQRTERGDSAVYLCASSGRLASEQFFGPGTRLTVL.

The table lists this clone with a few counts. CDR3 DNA: TGCAGCGCCCGACTAGCGTCACAGGAACAGTACTTC. Amino acids: CSARLASQEQYF. The V and J genes are TRBV29-1 and TRBJ2-7; 8 bases are shared with TRBD2. Per germline, CDR1 SQVTM and CDR2 ANQGSEA. Trimming at V came to 7 bases and at J to 10 bases, leaving 12 bases not matched to a gene. The CDR3 has 12 amino acids.

The rearrangement links TRBV15 to TRBJ2-7; a weak D match, TRBD2 (6 bases). The CDR3 extends over 15 amino acids. The V end was cut by 0 bases, the J end by 5 bases, with 14 bases between. Germline-derived CDR1 and CDR2 are LNHNV and YYDKDF (reference sequence). The CDR3 region has the DNA TGTGCCACCAGCAGAGATCCCACGGGAGCAAACGAGCAGTACTTC. It codes for CATSRDPTGANEQYF.

This chain links TRBV6-5 with TRBJ1-6; D is unresolved. V was cut by 4 bases and J by 14 bases, with 18 bases left in between. CDR1 is MNHEY and CDR2 is SVGAGI in the germline V gene. CDR3 length equals 14 residues. CDR3 residues: CASSLQPLPLSLHF. The CDR3 bases are TGTGCCAGCAGTTTACAGCCATTACCTTTATCCCTCCACTTT.

The J gene is TRBJ1-6, the V gene TRBV10-3; 9 nucleotides agree with TRBD1. The CDR3 is 14 amino acids. With V trimmed by 6 bases and J by 10 bases, 7 bases remained unmatched. CDR1 is ENHRY and CDR2 is SYGVKD in the germline V gene. The CDR3 bases are TGTGCCATCAGGCCGGGACAGGGTGTGTCACCCCTCCACTTT. It encodes CAIRPGQGVSPLHF.